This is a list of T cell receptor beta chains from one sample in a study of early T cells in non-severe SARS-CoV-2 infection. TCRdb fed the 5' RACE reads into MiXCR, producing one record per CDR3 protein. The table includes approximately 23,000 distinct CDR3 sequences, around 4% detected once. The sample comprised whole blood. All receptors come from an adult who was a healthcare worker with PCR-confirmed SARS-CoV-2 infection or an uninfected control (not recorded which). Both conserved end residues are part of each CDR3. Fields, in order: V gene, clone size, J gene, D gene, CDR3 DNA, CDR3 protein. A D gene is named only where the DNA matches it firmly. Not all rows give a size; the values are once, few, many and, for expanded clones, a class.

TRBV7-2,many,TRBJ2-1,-,TGTGCCAGCAGCTCCGATACCCGCAAAAATGAGCAGTTCTTC,CASSSDTRKNEQFF
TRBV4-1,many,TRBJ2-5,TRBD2,TGCGCCAGCAGCCAAGATTCCAGCGGGGGGGCGGAGACCCAGTACTTC,CASSQDSSGGAETQYF
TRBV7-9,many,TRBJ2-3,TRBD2,TGTGCCAGCAGTCGGGAGGGCCACGTAGATACGCAGTATTTT,CASSREGHVDTQYF
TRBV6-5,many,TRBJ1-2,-,TGTGCCAGCAGTTACTCGGTGATAGCGGGCAAAGGCTATGGCTACACCTTC,CASSYSVIAGKGYGYTF
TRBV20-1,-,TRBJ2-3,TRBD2,TGCAGTGCTAGAGATCGGCTAGCGGGAACAGATACGCAGTATTTT,CSARDRLAGTDTQYF
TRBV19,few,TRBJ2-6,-,TGTGCCAGTAGTTCTTTTACAGGCCTCTCTGGGGCCAACGTCCTGACTTTC,CASSSFTGLSGANVLTF
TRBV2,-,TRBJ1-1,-,TGTGCCAGCAGTGAAGCGAGGGGGGGCCTGAACACTGAAGCTTTCTTT,CASSEARGGLNTEAFF
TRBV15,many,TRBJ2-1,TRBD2,TGTGCCACCAGCAGGAAAGGGGTGGCTAGCGGGAGGGGTGAGCAGTTCTTC,CATSRKGVASGRGEQFF
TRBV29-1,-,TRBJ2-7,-,TGCAGCGTTGAAGATCCGGACGGGTCCTACGAGCAGTACTTC,CSVEDPDGSYEQYF
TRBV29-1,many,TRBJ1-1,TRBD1,TGCAGCACCGTCAGACAGGGAAGGAACACTGAAGCTTTCTTT,CSTVRQGRNTEAFF
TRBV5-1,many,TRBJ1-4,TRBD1,TGCGCCAGCAGCGCTGGGACAGGGGATAAACTGTTTTTT,CASSAGTGDKLFF
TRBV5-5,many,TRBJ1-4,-,TGTGCCAGCAGCTTTGGACAGAGCTGGGGTGAAAAACTGTTTTTT,CASSFGQSWGEKLFF
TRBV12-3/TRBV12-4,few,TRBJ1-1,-,TGTGCCAGCAGTTCTATCTGGAGAGCACCCGAAGCTTTCTTT,CASSSIWRAPEAFF
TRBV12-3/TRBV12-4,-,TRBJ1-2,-,TGTGCCAGCAGTTCAGGGACATTTGGCTACACCTTC,CASSSGTFGYTF
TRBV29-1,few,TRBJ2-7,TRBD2,TGCAGCGTTGGCTCTAGCGGAGCCTACGAGCAGTACTTC,CSVGSSGAYEQYF
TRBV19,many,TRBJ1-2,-,TGTGCCAGTAGTTGGGGGTCTGGATATGGCTACACCTTC,CASSWGSGYGYTF
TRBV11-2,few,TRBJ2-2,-,TGTGCCAGCAGCTTACTAACCGGACGCCGGGAGCTGTTTTTT,CASSLLTGRRELFF
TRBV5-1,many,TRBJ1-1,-,TGCGCCAGCAGCTTGGTGGTTGGGGGCACTGAAGCTTTCTTT,CASSLVVGGTEAFF
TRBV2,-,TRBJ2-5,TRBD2,TGTGCCAGCAGTGATTATAGCGGGAGTGGGACCCAGTACTTC,CASSDYSGSGTQYF
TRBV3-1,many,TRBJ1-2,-,TGTGCCAGCAGCCAAGAGGCAGTCAAGGGCTACACCTTC,CASSQEAVKGYTF
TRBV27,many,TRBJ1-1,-,TGTGCCAGCAGTCTCTTCTCGAACACTGAAGCTTTCTTT,CASSLFSNTEAFF
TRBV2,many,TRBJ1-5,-,TGTGCCAGCAGTGAAGGGTATCAGCCCCAGCATTTT,CASSEGYQPQHF
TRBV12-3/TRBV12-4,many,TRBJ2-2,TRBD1,TGTGCCAGCAGCCCAGGGGACAGGGGGATTCCGGAGCTGTTTTTT,CASSPGDRGIPELFF
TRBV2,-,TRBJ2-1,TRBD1,TGTGCCAGCAGGGGGACAGGGGTCCATGAGCAGTTCTTC,CASRGTGVHEQFF
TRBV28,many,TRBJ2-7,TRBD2,TGTGCCAGCAGCTCCCCTATACTAGCGGGATCAGCCTACGAGCAGTACTTC,CASSSPILAGSAYEQYF
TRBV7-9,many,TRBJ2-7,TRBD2,TGTGCCAGCAGCTCCGGGAGGGACTCCTACGAGCAGTACTTC,CASSSGRDSYEQYF